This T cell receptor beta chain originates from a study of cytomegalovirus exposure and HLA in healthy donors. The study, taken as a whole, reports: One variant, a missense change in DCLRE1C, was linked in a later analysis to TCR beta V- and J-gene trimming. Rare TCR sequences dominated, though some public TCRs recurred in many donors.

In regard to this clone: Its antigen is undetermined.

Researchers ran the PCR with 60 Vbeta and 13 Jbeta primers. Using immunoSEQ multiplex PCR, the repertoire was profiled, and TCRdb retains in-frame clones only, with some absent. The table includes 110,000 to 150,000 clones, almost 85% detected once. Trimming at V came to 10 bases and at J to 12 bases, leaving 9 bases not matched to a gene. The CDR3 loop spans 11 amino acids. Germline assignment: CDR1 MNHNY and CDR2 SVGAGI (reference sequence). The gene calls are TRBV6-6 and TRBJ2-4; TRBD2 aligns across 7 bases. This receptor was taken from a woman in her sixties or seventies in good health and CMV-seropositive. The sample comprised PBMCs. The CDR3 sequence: CATLRGEDQYF. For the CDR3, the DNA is TGTGCCACCCTCCGGGGGGAGGATCAGTACTTC.